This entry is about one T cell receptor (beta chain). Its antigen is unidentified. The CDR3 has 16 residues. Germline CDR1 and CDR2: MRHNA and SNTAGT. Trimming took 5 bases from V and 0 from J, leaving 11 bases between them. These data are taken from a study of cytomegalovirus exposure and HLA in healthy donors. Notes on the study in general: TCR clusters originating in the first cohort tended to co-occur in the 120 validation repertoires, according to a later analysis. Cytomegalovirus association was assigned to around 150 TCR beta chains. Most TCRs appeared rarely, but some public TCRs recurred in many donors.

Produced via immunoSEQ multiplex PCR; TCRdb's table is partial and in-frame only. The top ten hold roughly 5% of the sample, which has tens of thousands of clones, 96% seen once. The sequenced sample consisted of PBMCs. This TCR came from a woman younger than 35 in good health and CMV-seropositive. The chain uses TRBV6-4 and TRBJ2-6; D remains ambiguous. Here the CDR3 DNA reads TGTGCCAGCAGTCCGACTGGAAACTCTGGGGCCAACGTCCTGACTTTC. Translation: CASSPTGNSGANVLTF.